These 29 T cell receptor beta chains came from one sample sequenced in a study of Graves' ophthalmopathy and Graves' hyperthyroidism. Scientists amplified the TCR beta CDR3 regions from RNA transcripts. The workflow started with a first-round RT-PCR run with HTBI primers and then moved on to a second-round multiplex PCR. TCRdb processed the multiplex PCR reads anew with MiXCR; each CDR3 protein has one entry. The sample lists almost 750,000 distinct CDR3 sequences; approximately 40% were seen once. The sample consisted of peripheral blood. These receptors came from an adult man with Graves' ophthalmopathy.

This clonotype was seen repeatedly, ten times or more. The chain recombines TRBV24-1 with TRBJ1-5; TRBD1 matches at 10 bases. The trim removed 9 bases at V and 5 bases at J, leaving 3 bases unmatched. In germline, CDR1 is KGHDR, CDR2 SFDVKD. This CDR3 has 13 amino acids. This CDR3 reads CATGGTGDQPQHF. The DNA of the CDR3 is TGTGCCACCGGCGGGACAGGGGATCAGCCCCAGCATTTT.

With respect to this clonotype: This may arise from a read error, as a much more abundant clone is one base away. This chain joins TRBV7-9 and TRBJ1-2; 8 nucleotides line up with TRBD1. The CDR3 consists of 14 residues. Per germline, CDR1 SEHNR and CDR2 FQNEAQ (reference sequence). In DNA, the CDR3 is TGTGCCAGCAGCTTAGGTGACAGGGGTGACGGCTACGCCTTC. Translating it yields CASSLGDRGDGYAF.

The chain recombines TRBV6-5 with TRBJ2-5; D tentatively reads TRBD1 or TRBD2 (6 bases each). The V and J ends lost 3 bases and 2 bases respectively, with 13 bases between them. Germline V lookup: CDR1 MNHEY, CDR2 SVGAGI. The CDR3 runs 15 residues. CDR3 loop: CASSYRGGRQETQYF. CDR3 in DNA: TGTGCCAGCAGTTATAGAGGGGGGCGACAAGAGACCCAGTACTTC.

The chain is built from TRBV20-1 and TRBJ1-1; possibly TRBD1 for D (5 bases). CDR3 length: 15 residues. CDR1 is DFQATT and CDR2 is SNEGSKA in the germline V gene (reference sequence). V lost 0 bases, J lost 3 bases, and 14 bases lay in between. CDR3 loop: CSARDSGDRYTEAFF. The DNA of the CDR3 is TGCAGTGCTAGAGATTCGGGGGATCGGTACACTGAAGCTTTCTTT.

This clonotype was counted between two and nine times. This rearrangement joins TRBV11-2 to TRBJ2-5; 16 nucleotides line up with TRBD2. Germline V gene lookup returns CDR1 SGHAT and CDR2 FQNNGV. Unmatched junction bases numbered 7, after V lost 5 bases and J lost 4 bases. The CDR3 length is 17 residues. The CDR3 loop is CASSQGTSGRAGETQYF. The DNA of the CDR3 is TGTGCCAGCAGCCAAGGGACTAGCGGGAGGGCCGGAGAGACCCAGTACTTC. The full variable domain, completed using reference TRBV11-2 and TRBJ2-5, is EAGVAQSPRYKIIEKRQSVAFWCNPISGHATLYWYQQILGQGPKLLIQFQNNGVVDDSQLPKDRFSAERLKGVDSTLKIQPAKLEDSAVYLCASSQGTSGRAGETQYFGPGTRLLVL.

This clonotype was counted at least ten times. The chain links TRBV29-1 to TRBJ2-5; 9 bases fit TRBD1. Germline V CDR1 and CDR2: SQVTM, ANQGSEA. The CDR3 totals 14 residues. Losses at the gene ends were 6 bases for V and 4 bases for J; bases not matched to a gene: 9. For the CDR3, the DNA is TGCAGCGTCACTAAATCGACAGGGGGAGAGACCCAGTACTTC. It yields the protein CSVTKSTGGETQYF.

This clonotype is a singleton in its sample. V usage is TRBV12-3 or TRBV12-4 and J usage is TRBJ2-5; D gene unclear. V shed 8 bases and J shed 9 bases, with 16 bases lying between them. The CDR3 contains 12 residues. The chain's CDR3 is CASLGSNQPQYF. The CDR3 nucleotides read TGTGCCAGCCTGGGTAGCAATCAGCCCCAGTACTTC.

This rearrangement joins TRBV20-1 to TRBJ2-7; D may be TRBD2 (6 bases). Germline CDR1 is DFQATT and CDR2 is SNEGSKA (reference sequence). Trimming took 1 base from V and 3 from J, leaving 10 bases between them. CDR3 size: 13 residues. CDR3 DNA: TGCAGTGCTAGAGCTCCCGGGAGCTACGAGCAGTACTTC. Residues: CSARAPGSYEQYF.

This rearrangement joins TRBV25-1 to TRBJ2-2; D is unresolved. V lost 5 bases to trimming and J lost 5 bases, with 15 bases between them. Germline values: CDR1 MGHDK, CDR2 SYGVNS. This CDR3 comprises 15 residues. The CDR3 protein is CASSSHILGTGELFF. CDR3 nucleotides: TGTGCCAGCAGTTCGCACATTTTAGGGACCGGGGAGCTGTTTTTT.

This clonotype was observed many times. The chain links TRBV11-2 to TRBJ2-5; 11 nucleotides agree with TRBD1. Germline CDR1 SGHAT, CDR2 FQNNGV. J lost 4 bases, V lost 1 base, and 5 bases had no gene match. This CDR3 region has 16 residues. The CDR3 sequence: CASSLVWTGGRETQYF. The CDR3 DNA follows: TGTGCCAGCAGCTTAGTGTGGACAGGGGGCAGAGAGACCCAGTACTTC.

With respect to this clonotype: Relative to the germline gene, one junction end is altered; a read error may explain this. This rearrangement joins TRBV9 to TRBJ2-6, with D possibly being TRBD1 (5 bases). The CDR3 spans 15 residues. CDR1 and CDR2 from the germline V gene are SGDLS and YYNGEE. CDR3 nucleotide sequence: TGTGCCAGCAGCGTAGACATTATTGGGGCCAGCGTCCTGACTTTC. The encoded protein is CASSVDIIGASVLTF.

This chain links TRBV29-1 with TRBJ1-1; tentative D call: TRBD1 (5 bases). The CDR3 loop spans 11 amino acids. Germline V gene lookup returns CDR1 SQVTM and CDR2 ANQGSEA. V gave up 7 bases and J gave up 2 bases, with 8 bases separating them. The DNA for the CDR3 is TGCAGCGGACAGTTCAACACTGAAGCTTTCTTT. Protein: CSGQFNTEAFF. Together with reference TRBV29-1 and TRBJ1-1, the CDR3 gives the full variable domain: SAVISQKPSRDICQRGTSLTIQCQVDSQVTMMFWYRQQPGQSLTLIATANQGSEATYESGFVIDKFPISRPNLTFSTLTVSNMSPEDSSIYLCSGQFNTEAFFGQGTRLTVV.

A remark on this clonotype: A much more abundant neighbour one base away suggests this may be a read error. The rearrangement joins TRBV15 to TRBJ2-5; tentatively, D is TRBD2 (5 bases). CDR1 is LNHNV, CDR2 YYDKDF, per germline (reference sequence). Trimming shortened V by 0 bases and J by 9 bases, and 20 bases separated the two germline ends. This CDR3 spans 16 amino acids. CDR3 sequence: CATSREGSSSPFSQYF. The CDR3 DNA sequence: TGTGCCACCAGCAGAGAAGGGTCTAGCTCGCCATTTTCCCAGTACTTC.

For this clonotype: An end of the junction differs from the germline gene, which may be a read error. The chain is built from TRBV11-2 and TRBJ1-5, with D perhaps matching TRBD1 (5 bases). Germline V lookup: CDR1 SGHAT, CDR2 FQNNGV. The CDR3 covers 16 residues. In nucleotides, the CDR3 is TGTGCCAGCAGTCCCGGCTGGGGGTCTGACAATGAGCCCCAGCATTTT. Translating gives CASSPGWGSDNEPQHF.

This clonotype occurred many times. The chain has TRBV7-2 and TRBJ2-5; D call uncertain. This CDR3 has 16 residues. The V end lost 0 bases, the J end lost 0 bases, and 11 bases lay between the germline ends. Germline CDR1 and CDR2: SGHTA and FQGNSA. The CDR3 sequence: CASSLALYGDQETQYF. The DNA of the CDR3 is TGTGCCAGCAGCTTAGCCCTATATGGGGACCAAGAGACCCAGTACTTC.

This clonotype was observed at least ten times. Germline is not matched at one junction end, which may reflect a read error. The CDR3, as DNA: TGTGCTAGCAGCCCCTTTCAGGGTGCCTACGAGCAGTACTTC. This translates into CASSPFQGAYEQYF. The chain links TRBV7-7 to TRBJ2-7, with D maybe TRBD1 (5 bases). This CDR3 comprises 14 residues. The germline V gene encodes CDR1 SSHAT and CDR2 FNYEAQ (reference sequence). Using reference TRBV7-7 and TRBJ2-7 for the parts outside the CDR3, the full variable domain is GAGVSQSPRYKVTKRGQDVTLRCDPISSHATLYWYQQALGQGPEFLTYFNYEAQPDKSGLPSDRFSAERPEGSISTLTIQRTEQRDSAMYRCASSPFQGAYEQYFGPGTRLTVT.

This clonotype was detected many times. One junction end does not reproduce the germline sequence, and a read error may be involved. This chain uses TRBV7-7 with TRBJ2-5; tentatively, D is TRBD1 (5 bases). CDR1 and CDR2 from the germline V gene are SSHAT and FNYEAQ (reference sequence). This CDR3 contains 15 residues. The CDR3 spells CASSLEAGNQETQYF. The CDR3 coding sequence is TGTGCTAGCAGCTTAGAAGCAGGGAACCAAGAGACCCAGTACTTC.

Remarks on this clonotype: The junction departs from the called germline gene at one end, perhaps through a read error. The CDR3 bases are TGTGCCAGCGGCCAATCGGACAGGGTAGAAAAACTGTTTTTT. Translating gives CASGQSDRVEKLFF. The V call is TRBV14, the J call TRBJ1-4, with 8 bases lining up with TRBD1. Per germline, CDR1 SGHDN and CDR2 FVKESK. The length of the CDR3 is 14 residues.

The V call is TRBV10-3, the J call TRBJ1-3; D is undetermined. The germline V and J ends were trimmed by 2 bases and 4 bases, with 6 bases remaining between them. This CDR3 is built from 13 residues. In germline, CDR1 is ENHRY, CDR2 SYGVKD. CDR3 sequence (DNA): TGTGCCATCAGTGAGGCGGGGGGAAACACCATATATTTT. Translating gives CAISEAGGNTIYF.

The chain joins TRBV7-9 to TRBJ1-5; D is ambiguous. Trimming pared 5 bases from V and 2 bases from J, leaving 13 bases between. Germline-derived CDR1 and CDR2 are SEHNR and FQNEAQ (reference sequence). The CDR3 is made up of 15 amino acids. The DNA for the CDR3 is TGTGCCAGCAGCCAAGACCCTGTGGGCAATCAGCCCCAGCATTTT. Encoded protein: CASSQDPVGNQPQHF.

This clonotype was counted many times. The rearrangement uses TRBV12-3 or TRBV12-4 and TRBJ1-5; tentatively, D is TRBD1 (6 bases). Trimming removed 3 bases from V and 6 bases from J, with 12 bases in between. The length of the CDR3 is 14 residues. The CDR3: CASSFTGGGQPQHF. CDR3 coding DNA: TGTGCCAGCAGTTTCACCGGGGGCGGTCAGCCCCAGCATTTT.

The CDR3 sequence: CAIRDGYNEQFF. CDR3 nucleotide sequence: TGTGCCATCAGAGACGGCTACAATGAGCAGTTCTTC. This chain connects TRBV10-3 to TRBJ2-1, with unresolved D. The CDR3 spans 12 residues. The V gene lost 6 bases and the J gene lost 3 bases, with 6 bases spanning the gap. Per germline, CDR1 ENHRY and CDR2 SYGVKD.

The DNA of the CDR3 is TGTGCCAGCAGCATTGGAGGGTTTGCCGCCGGGGAGCTGTTTTTT. Its translation: CASSIGGFAAGELFF. The gene calls are TRBV7-9 and TRBJ2-2; D possibly corresponds to TRBD2 (6 bases). The CDR3 runs 15 residues. Trimming removed 5 bases at V and 6 bases at J, with 16 bases between. CDR1 and CDR2 from the germline V gene are SEHNR and FQNEAQ (reference sequence).

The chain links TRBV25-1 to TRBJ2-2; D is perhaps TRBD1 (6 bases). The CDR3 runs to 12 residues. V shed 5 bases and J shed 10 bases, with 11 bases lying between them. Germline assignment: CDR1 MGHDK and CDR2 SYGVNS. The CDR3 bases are TGTGCCAGCAGTACAGGGTCCGAGGAGCTGTTTTTT. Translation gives CASSTGSEELFF.

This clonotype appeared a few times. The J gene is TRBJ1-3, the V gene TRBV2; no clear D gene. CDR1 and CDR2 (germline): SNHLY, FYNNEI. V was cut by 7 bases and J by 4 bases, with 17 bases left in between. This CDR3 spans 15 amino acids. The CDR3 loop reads CASTGGIVSGNTIYF. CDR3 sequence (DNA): TGTGCCAGCACCGGAGGGATTGTTTCGGGAAACACCATATATTTT.

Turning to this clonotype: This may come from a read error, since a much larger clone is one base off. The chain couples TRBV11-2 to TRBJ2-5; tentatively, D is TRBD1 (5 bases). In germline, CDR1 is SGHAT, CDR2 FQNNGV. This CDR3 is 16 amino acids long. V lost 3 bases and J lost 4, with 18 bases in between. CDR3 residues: CASSFGHSILRETQYF. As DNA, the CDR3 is TGTGCCAGCAGCTTCGGACATTCCATCCTGAGAGAGACCCAGTACTTC.

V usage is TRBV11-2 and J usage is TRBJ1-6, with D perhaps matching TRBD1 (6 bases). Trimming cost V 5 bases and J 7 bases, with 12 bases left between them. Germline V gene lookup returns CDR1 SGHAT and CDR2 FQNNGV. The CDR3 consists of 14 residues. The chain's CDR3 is CASSPLGTNSPLHF. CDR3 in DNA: TGTGCCAGCAGCCCGTTGGGGACAAATTCACCCCTCCACTTT.

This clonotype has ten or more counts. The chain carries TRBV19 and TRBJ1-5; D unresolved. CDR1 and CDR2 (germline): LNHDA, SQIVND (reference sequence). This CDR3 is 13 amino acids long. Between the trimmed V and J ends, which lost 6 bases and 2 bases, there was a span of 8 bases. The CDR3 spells CASRGMGNQPQHF. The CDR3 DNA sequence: TGTGCCAGTAGGGGGATGGGCAATCAGCCCCAGCATTTT.

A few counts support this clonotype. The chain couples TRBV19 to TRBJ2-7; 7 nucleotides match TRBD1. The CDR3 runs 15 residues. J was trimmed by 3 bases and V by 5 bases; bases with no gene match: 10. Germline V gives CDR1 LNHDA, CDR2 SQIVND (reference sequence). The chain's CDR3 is CASSLSEGGFYEQYF. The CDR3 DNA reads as TGTGCCAGTAGTTTATCGGAAGGGGGCTTCTACGAGCAGTACTTC.